Listed here is a single T cell receptor (beta chain). Its antigen is undetermined. TCRdb keeps only in-frame clones here, not all; method: immunoSEQ multiplex PCR. The sample includes approximately 22,000 clones, roughly 90% of them seen just once. The record originates from a study of T cells in localized non-small cell lung cancer. Notes on the study in general: In adjacent lung, a median around 57 of the top 100 tumor clones were found. Among blood samples, higher T cell density accompanied longer overall survival. Uninvolved adjacent lung showed the highest T cell clonality, exceeding tumor.

Germline V gene data show CDR1 as SGHVS and CDR2 as FQNEAQ. The CDR3 runs to 13 residues. V shed 2 bases and J shed 8 bases, with 10 bases lying between them. V usage is TRBV7-8 and J usage is TRBJ1-5; D unclear. This specimen consisted of peripheral blood, obtained before any cancer treatment. This sequence was found in a male donor at least 60 years old with stage I squamous cell lung carcinoma. Written as DNA, the CDR3 is TGTGCCAGCAGCTTATCAGGCCCGGAGCCCCAGCATTTT. It yields the protein CASSLSGPEPQHF. The whole variable domain, filled in from reference TRBV7-8 and TRBJ1-5, reads GAGVSQSPRYKVAKRGQDVALRCDPISGHVSLFWYQQALGQGPEFLTYFQNEAQLDKSGLPSDRFFAERPEGSVSTLKIQRTQQEDSAVYLCASSLSGPEPQHFGDGTRLSIL.